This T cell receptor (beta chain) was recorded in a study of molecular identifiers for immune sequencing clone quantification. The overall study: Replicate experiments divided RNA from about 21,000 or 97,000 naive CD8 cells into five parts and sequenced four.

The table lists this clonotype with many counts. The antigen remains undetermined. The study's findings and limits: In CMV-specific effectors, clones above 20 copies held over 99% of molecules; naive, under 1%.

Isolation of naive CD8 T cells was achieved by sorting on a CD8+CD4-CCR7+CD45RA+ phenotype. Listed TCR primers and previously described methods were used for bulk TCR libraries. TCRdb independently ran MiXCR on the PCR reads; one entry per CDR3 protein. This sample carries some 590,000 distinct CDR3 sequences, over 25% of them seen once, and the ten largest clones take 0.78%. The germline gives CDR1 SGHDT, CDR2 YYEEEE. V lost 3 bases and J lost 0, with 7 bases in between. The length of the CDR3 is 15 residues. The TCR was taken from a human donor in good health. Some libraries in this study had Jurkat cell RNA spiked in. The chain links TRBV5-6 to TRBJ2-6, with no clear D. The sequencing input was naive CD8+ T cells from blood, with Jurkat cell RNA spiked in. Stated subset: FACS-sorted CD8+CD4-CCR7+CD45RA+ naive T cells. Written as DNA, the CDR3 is TGTGCCAGCAGCTACTGGGGCTCTGGGGCCAACGTCCTGACTTTC. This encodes CASSYWGSGANVLTF.